This T cell receptor beta chain was retrieved from a study of response to subunit inactivated influenza vaccine. V was pared by 4 bases and J by 8 bases, with 20 bases between. CDR1 is SGHAT, CDR2 FQNNGV, per germline. The CDR3 runs 15 residues. TCRdb passed the RT-PCR reads through MiXCR, listing each CDR3 protein once. The table has hundreds of thousands of distinct CDR3 sequences, roughly 14% seen once. The sample consisted of PBMCs from blood, taken 11 to 12 days after vaccination. This rearrangement joins TRBV11-2 to TRBJ2-5; D is possibly TRBD1 or TRBD2 (5 bases each). The TCR originated in a man aged 50 to 59 who received an inactivated influenza vaccine. The CDR3 bases are TGTGCCAGCAGCTCCCGGGGCGTCCCCCCCATAACCCAGTACTTC. Residues: CASSSRGVPPITQYF.